This T cell receptor (beta chain) stems from a study of response to subunit inactivated influenza vaccine. Study results and caveats: The authors put forward the suggestion that each seasonal influenza vaccination may bring in only a limited number of new T cells.

For this clonotype: Its matching antigen is unknown.

TCRdb redid the calling of the RT-PCR reads with MiXCR, one entry per CDR3 protein. The sample has about 650,000 distinct CDR3 sequences; 12% to 15% are singletons. V lost 5 bases to trimming and J lost 2 bases, with 10 bases between them. CDR3 size: 13 residues. Germline CDR1 SGDLS, CDR2 YYNGEE. The V gene is TRBV9, the J gene TRBJ1-1; D unclear. This TCR derives from a man aged 50 or older who received an inactivated influenza vaccine. The specimen was PBMCs from blood, collected about 14 days before vaccination. Written as DNA, the CDR3 is TGTGCCAGCAGGGGTCAGACTAACACTGAAGCTTTCTTT. The encoded protein is CASRGQTNTEAFF.